This record looks at one TCR beta chain sequence and its context. Its antigen is unknown. Germline V CDR1 and CDR2: MGHRA, YSYEKL. This CDR3 has 16 residues. V was clipped by 2 bases and J by 6 bases; unmatched bases: 6. The record originates from a study of graft-versus-host responses after intestinal transplantation. Study-level points and caveats: Researchers found GvH clones in recipient marrow, and some showed up first in ileum or blood.

The assay was immunoSEQ multiplex PCR, and TCRdb's table has in-frame clones only and misses some. The profile shows 65,000 to 100,000 clones, 85% to 95% of them singletons. The rearrangement joins TRBV4-1 to TRBJ2-1; 11 nucleotides line up with TRBD1. The clonotype comes from a human donor who was the organ donor for an intestinal transplant. The source was unstimulated CD8+ T cells sorted from spleen or lymph node cells, collected before transplant. The CDR3 loop is CASSQTGQGAGNEQFF. DNA for the CDR3: TGCGCCAGCAGCCAAACAGGACAGGGGGCGGGCAATGAGCAGTTCTTC.